The source of this T cell receptor (beta chain) is a study of OX40 agonist ivuxolimab in advanced cancers. This clone was observed a handful of times. Assay used: immunoSEQ multiplex PCR; TCRdb lists only in-frame clones, some missing. In the table there are 30,000 to 35,000 clones, approximately 79% of which are singletons. Trimming at V came to 0 bases and at J to 10 bases, leaving 15 bases not matched to a gene. The CDR3 contains 19 residues. The germline V gene encodes CDR1 SGHRS and CDR2 YFSETQ. The chain links TRBV5-1 to TRBJ2-1, with 14 bases identical to TRBD2. The material was CD4+ or CD8+ T cells sorted from blood, obtained in a trial of the OX40 agonist ivuxolimab. The TCR comes from an adult with an advanced solid tumor such as melanoma, head and neck, liver or kidney cancer. CDR3 nucleotides: TGCGCCAGCAGCTTGGGTTACCGATCCGGGACTAGCGGGGGCGGGGAGCAGTTCTTC. Its translation is CASSLGYRSGTSGGGEQFF.